What follows are 28 T cell receptor beta chains derived from one specimen sequenced in a study of human thymus T cells. Produced via immunoSEQ multiplex PCR; TCRdb's table is partial and in-frame only. The sample holds tens of thousands of clones, approximately 93% seen once. The material sequenced was blood. All receptors come from a boy in the first two years of life with a congenital heart defect but otherwise immunologically healthy.

This chain uses TRBV28 with TRBJ2-2; perhaps D is TRBD1 or TRBD2 (5 bases each). The CDR3 totals 14 residues. The V gene's germline CDR1 is MDHEN and CDR2 SYDVKM. Trimming pared 8 bases from V and 2 bases from J, leaving 12 bases between. The CDR3 loop is CASGGVANTGELFF. The CDR3 nucleotides are TGTGCCAGCGGGGGAGTGGCAAACACCGGGGAGCTGTTTTTT.

The V call is TRBV9, the J call TRBJ1-2; possible D gene TRBD1, 5 bases. The CDR3 sequence is 14 residues long. V was pared by 0 bases and J by 7 bases, with 13 bases between. Germline CDR1 and CDR2: SGDLS and YYNGEE. CDR3 DNA: TGTGCCAGCAGCGTAGATGGGGGGAGACGTGGCTACACCTTC. Amino acid sequence: CASSVDGGRRGYTF.

This clone was found once. V and J are TRBV29-1 and TRBJ2-7, with 14 bases identical to TRBD2. Germline V lookup: CDR1 SQVTM, CDR2 ANQGSEA. With 0 bases clipped from V and 6 bases from J, the junction kept 7 bases outside the gene matches. The CDR3 covers 16 residues. The CDR3 loop reads CSVEDPRGLAGVEQYF. DNA for the CDR3: TGCAGCGTTGAAGATCCAAGGGGACTAGCGGGAGTCGAGCAGTACTTC.

V usage is TRBV5-6 and J usage is TRBJ2-7; TRBD1 matches 7 bases. From germline, CDR1 is SGHDT and CDR2 YYEEEE. This CDR3 comprises 16 residues. V trimming: 0 bases; J trimming: 2 bases; junction bases outside the gene matches: 8. CDR3: CASSLALRTGTYEQYF. The CDR3 coding sequence is TGTGCCAGCAGCTTGGCCCTACGGACAGGCACCTACGAGCAGTACTTC. Full variable domain (outside the CDR3, taken from reference TRBV5-6 and TRBJ2-7): DAGVTQSPTHLIKTRGQQVTLRCSPKSGHDTVSWYQQALGQGPQFIFQYYEEEERQRGNFPDRFSGHQFPNYSSELNVNALLLGDSALYLCASSLALRTGTYEQYFGPGTRLTVT.

V and J are TRBV4-2 and TRBJ2-7; 12 nucleotides agree with TRBD2. The germline V gene encodes CDR1 LGHNA and CDR2 YNFKEQ. The CDR3 runs 16 residues. Unmatched junction bases numbered 2, after V lost 0 bases and J lost 2 bases. CDR3 coding DNA: TGTGCCAGCAGCCAAGATCCTAGCGGGGGGGCCTACGAGCAGTACTTC. It encodes CASSQDPSGGAYEQYF.

The chain couples TRBV20-1 to TRBJ2-7, with a weak D call TRBD1 (5 bases). The CDR3 covers 10 residues. CDR1 is DFQATT, CDR2 SNEGSKA, per germline (reference sequence). The germline V and J ends were trimmed by 7 bases and 7 bases, with 11 bases remaining between them. The CDR3 DNA reads as TGCAGTGTAGGGGTGGGGGAGCAGTACTTC. This encodes CSVGVGEQYF.

The chain links TRBV6-1 to TRBJ1-5, with D unclear. The CDR3 loop spans 16 amino acids. The V and J ends lost 4 bases and 0 bases respectively, with 13 bases between them. In germline, CDR1 is MNHNS, CDR2 SASEGT. CDR3 amino acids: CASSGIAVNSNQPQHF. The CDR3 coding sequence is TGTGCCAGCAGTGGAATAGCAGTGAATAGCAATCAGCCCCAGCATTTT.

This chain uses TRBV6-1 with TRBJ2-1, with D possibly being TRBD1 (6 bases). Germline loops: CDR1 MNHNS, CDR2 SASEGT. Between the trimmed V and J ends, which lost 0 bases and 4 bases, there was a span of 13 bases. The CDR3 has 16 amino acids. CDR3 loop: CASSEADRRPYNEQFF. The CDR3 DNA follows: TGTGCCAGCAGTGAAGCTGACAGGCGCCCTTACAATGAGCAGTTCTTC.

This clone appeared a single time. The genes are TRBV5-1 and TRBJ1-4; D gene ambiguous. Germline CDR1 reads SGHRS; CDR2 reads YFSETQ. Trimming left V 0 bases short and J 7 bases short, with 13 bases between. This CDR3 spans 15 amino acids. The CDR3 DNA reads as TGCGCCAGCAGCTTGGTTTCGGGCGGTGGTGAAAAACTGTTTTTT. Residues: CASSLVSGGGEKLFF.

The rearrangement joins TRBV29-1 to TRBJ2-1; the D is unclear. This CDR3 has 10 residues. Germline loops: CDR1 SQVTM, CDR2 ANQGSEA. V was clipped by 5 bases and J by 4 bases, with 3 bases between them. For the CDR3, the DNA is TGCAGCGTTACATACAATGAGCAGTTCTTC. Amino acids: CSVTYNEQFF.

V and J are TRBV6-1 and TRBJ1-2; no clear D. Trimming cost V 6 bases and J 3 bases, with 11 bases left between them. The CDR3 length is 13 residues. Germline assignment: CDR1 MNHNS and CDR2 SASEGT. CDR3 sequence reads: CASSPARDYGYTF. The CDR3 nucleotides read TGTGCCAGCAGCCCCGCCCGGGACTATGGCTACACCTTC.

The rearrangement joins TRBV7-6 to TRBJ2-7, with 8 nucleotides matching TRBD1. The trim removed 0 bases at V and 5 bases at J, leaving 3 bases unmatched. The V gene's germline CDR1 is SGHVS and CDR2 FNYEAQ. The CDR3 runs to 14 residues. The CDR3 loop reads CASSLAPGGDEQYF. The DNA of the CDR3 is TGTGCCAGCAGCTTAGCGCCAGGGGGCGACGAGCAGTACTTC.

The gene calls are TRBV4-1 and TRBJ2-7; D may be TRBD2 (5 bases). Trimming left V 2 bases short and J 3 bases short, with 11 bases between. The CDR3 extends over 14 amino acids. Per the germline V gene, CDR1 is MGHRA and CDR2 is YSYEKL. CDR3 bases: TGCGCCAGCAGCCAAAGAGAACTAGACTACGAGCAGTACTTC. This encodes CASSQRELDYEQYF.

This chain links TRBV11-2 with TRBJ2-3; 11 bases agree with TRBD2. There are 15 residues in the CDR3. Germline values: CDR1 SGHAT, CDR2 FQNNGV. With 5 bases clipped from V and 4 bases from J, the junction kept 5 bases outside the gene matches. The CDR3 DNA sequence: TGTGCCAGCAGCCACCTTAGCGGGAGGGCAGATACGCAGTATTTT. It codes for CASSHLSGRADTQYF.

The genes are TRBV6-5 and TRBJ2-5; TRBD1 matches 9 bases. This CDR3 is 16 amino acids long. The germline V gene has CDR1 MNHEY and CDR2 SVGAGI. Losses at the gene ends were 0 bases for V and 5 bases for J; bases not matched to a gene: 7. CDR3 amino acids: CASSYSRTGAGETQYF. CDR3 in DNA: TGTGCCAGCAGTTACTCGAGGACAGGGGCCGGGGAGACCCAGTACTTC.

The chain couples TRBV7-9 to TRBJ1-2, with 8 bases fitting TRBD1. V dropped 5 bases and J dropped 4; count of bases not matched to a gene: 9. Germline CDR1 reads SEHNR; CDR2 reads FQNEAQ (reference sequence). This CDR3 has 15 amino acids. The CDR3: CASSTRATGGYGYTF. CDR3 sequence (DNA): TGTGCCAGCAGCACCAGAGCAACAGGGGGCTATGGCTACACCTTC. Drawing the rest from reference TRBV7-9 and TRBJ1-2, the complete variable domain is DTGVSQNPRHKITKRGQNVTFRCDPISEHNRLYWYRQTLGQGPEFLTYFQNEAQLEKSRLLSDRFSAERPKGSFSTLEIQRTEQGDSAMYLCASSTRATGGYGYTFGSGTRLTVV.

This sequence joins TRBV7-9 and TRBJ2-1, with D unresolved. The CDR3 is 14 residues long. V was pared by 1 base and J by 5 bases, with 9 bases between. Germline assignment: CDR1 SEHNR and CDR2 FQNEAQ (reference sequence). In DNA form, the CDR3 reads TGTGCCAGCAGCTTAGAGGGCGGTAACAATGAGCAGTTCTTC. Its translation is CASSLEGGNNEQFF.

The CDR3 region is CASSPLPGTSGGTSTDTQYF. CDR3 in DNA: TGTGCCAGCTCACCACTCCCCGGGACTAGCGGGGGGACTAGCACAGATACGCAGTATTTT. The chain combines TRBV18 with TRBJ2-3; 15 bases are a match to TRBD2. The CDR3 is 20 amino acids. V lost 1 base, J lost 0 bases, and 8 bases stayed unmatched. Germline lookup yields CDR1 KGHSH and CDR2 LQKENI.

V gene TRBV7-2 combines with J gene TRBJ2-5, with 7 bases identical to TRBD2. J lost 4 bases, V lost 3 bases, and 5 bases had no gene match. The CDR3 covers 14 residues. Per the germline V gene, CDR1 is SGHTA and CDR2 is FQGNSA. Here the CDR3 DNA reads TGTGCCAGCAGCTTGGGGGGAGGGGTAGAGACCCAGTACTTC. This encodes CASSLGGGVETQYF.

This chain joins TRBV6-1 and TRBJ2-1; TRBD2 is a possible D gene (6 bases). Germline values: CDR1 MNHNS, CDR2 SASEGT. Trimming took 7 bases from V and 4 from J, leaving 11 bases between them. This CDR3 is built from 13 residues. CDR3 nucleotide sequence: TGTGCCAGCAAAGGGACTGGATACAATGAGCAGTTCTTC. This translates into CASKGTGYNEQFF.

This sequence joins TRBV19 and TRBJ2-5; either TRBD1 or TRBD2 may supply D (5 bases each). The V and J ends lost 6 bases and 0 bases respectively, with 17 bases between them. There are 16 residues in the CDR3. Germline V gives CDR1 LNHDA, CDR2 SQIVND (reference sequence). CDR3 bases: TGTGCCAGTAGCCGTCGACGGGGCCTGTACCAAGAGACCCAGTACTTC. The encoded protein is CASSRRRGLYQETQYF.

The rearrangement uses TRBV19 and TRBJ2-7; 10 nucleotides match TRBD1. The CDR3 covers 14 residues. Trimming removed 5 bases from V and 2 bases from J; junction bases left unmatched: 3. Germline V gene lookup returns CDR1 LNHDA and CDR2 SQIVND (reference sequence). The CDR3 DNA reads as TGTGCCAGTAGTCTGGGACAGGGGCCCTACGAGCAGTACTTC. This sequence encodes CASSLGQGPYEQYF.

The V gene is TRBV5-1, the J gene TRBJ2-2; TRBD2 agrees at 11 bases. This CDR3 comprises 15 residues. Germline loops: CDR1 SGHRS, CDR2 YFSETQ. V was clipped by 2 bases and J by 6 bases; unmatched bases: 3. This chain's CDR3 is CASSLVLAGAGELFF. In DNA form, the CDR3 reads TGCGCCAGCAGCTTAGTACTAGCGGGAGCCGGGGAGCTGTTTTTT.

This chain joins TRBV5-5 and TRBJ2-7, with 13 nucleotides matching TRBD2. CDR1 is SGHKS, CDR2 YYEKEE, per germline (reference sequence). V shed 0 bases, J shed 7 bases, and the junction held 7 bases outside the gene matches. The CDR3 is 16 residues long. The CDR3, as DNA: TGTGCCAGCAGCTTGGCCGGGACTAGCGGGATCGAAGAGCAGTACTTC. Translated, it gives CASSLAGTSGIEEQYF. The full variable domain, its missing parts supplied by reference TRBV5-5 and TRBJ2-7, is DAGVTQSPTHLIKTRGQQVTLRCSPISGHKSVSWYQQVLGQGPQFIFQYYEKEERGRGNFPDRFSARQFPNYSSELNVNALLLGDSALYLCASSLAGTSGIEEQYFGPGTRLTVT.

This clone came up once. The rearrangement uses TRBV19 and TRBJ2-7; D is perhaps TRBD1 (5 bases). With 4 bases removed from V and 6 bases from J, the gap between germline ends came to 16 bases. Germline CDR1 is LNHDA and CDR2 is SQIVND (reference sequence). This CDR3 has 14 amino acids. The CDR3 protein is CASSTLREPREQYF. The CDR3 region has the DNA TGTGCCAGTAGTACCCTCAGGGAACCCCGCGAGCAGTACTTC.

V is TRBV2 and J is TRBJ1-1; no clear D. The V gene's germline CDR1 is SNHLY and CDR2 FYNNEI. V was pared by 6 bases and J by 3 bases, with 11 bases between. The CDR3 contains 13 residues. The chain's CDR3 is CASSPRKDTEAFF. CDR3 coding DNA: TGTGCCAGCAGCCCTCGTAAAGACACTGAAGCTTTCTTT.

This chain connects TRBV11-3 to TRBJ2-1; 14 bases are shared with TRBD2. CDR1 and CDR2 (germline): SGHNT, YENEEA. The CDR3 consists of 15 residues. The V and J ends lost 3 bases and 8 bases, in that order; junction bases with no gene match: 3. This CDR3 is CASSFGTSGSDEQFF. The DNA of the CDR3 is TGTGCCAGCAGCTTCGGGACTAGCGGGAGCGATGAGCAGTTCTTC.

The chain links TRBV10-3 to TRBJ2-2; D is uncertain. Germline V gives CDR1 ENHRY, CDR2 SYGVKD. V lost 0 bases and J lost 10, with 6 bases in between. The CDR3 spans 12 residues. The CDR3 bases are TGTGCCATCAGTGAGTCGACTTTGGAGCTGTTTTTT. As protein: CAISESTLELFF.